These 24 T cell receptor beta chains originate from one sample sequenced in a study of cytomegalovirus exposure and HLA in healthy donors. This PCR relied on a set of 60 Vbeta primers and 13 Jbeta primers. Here immunoSEQ multiplex PCR was the method, and the copy in TCRdb shows in-frame clones only, minus some. This listing includes roughly 72,000 clones. The sample taken for sequencing was PBMCs. The receptors were gathered from a man between 18 and 29 years old in good health and CMV-seropositive.

The CDR3 loop reads CAWSTLLGQGVEAFF. The CDR3 nucleotides are TGTGCCTGGAGTACGCTGCTGGGACAGGGGGTGGAAGCTTTCTTT. This chain joins TRBV30 and TRBJ1-1, with TRBD1 matching 11 bases. The CDR3 runs 15 residues. CDR1 GTSNPN and CDR2 SVGIG come from the germline V gene (reference sequence). V dropped 2 bases and J dropped 8; count of bases not matched to a gene: 10.

The gene calls are TRBV12-5 and TRBJ1-1, with D unclear. The V gene's germline CDR1 is LGHNT and CDR2 FRNRAP. Deletions cut 1 base from V and 10 bases from J, with 10 bases between. The CDR3 is made up of 12 amino acids. CDR3 in amino acids: CASGLGAGTAFF. The CDR3 coding sequence is TGTGCTAGTGGTTTGGGGGCAGGTACAGCTTTCTTT.

This sequence joins TRBV5-4 and TRBJ1-1; TRBD1 is a possible D gene (6 bases). Germline lookup yields CDR1 SGHNT and CDR2 YYREEE (reference sequence). The CDR3 covers 14 residues. Trimming removed 1 base at V and 6 bases at J, with 13 bases between. This CDR3 is CASSLQGLGAEAFF. In DNA form, the CDR3 reads TGTGCCAGCAGCTTGCAGGGGCTAGGGGCTGAAGCTTTCTTT.

The V and J genes are TRBV5-8 and TRBJ2-1; D is unclear. The CDR3 contains 12 residues. The V end lost 1 base, the J end lost 6 bases, and 5 bases lay between the germline ends. Germline V gene data show CDR1 as SGHTS and CDR2 as YDEGEE. The CDR3 reads CASSLTSNEQFF. The DNA for the CDR3 is TGTGCCAGCAGCTTGACCAGCAATGAGCAGTTCTTC.

As concerns this clone: Relative to the germline gene, one junction end is altered; a read error may explain this. This chain links TRBV20-1 with TRBJ2-3, with TRBD2 as a possible D gene (5 bases). The CDR3 length is 11 residues. Germline V gene lookup returns CDR1 DFQATT and CDR2 SNEGSKA (reference sequence). CDR3: CSAGSTDTKYF. The CDR3 nucleotides read TGCAGTGCTGGGAGCACAGATACGAAGTATTTT.

The chain uses TRBV6-6 and TRBJ2-7; 7 bases line up with TRBD1. Germline V gene lookup returns CDR1 MNHNY and CDR2 SVGAGI (reference sequence). Trimming cost V 2 bases and J 6 bases; bases outside gene matches: 7. The CDR3 covers 14 residues. The CDR3 DNA is TGTGCCAGCAGTTACAGGACAGGTCTGGCCGAGCAGTACTTC. It codes for CASSYRTGLAEQYF.

The V gene is TRBV19, the J gene TRBJ2-1, with TRBD1 matching over 8 bases. From germline, CDR1 is LNHDA and CDR2 SQIVND (reference sequence). The CDR3 runs 15 residues. V shed 3 bases, J shed 7 bases, and the junction held 8 bases outside the gene matches. The CDR3 sequence is CASSIGGQEWNEQFF. The DNA for the CDR3 is TGTGCCAGTAGTATTGGGGGACAGGAGTGGAATGAGCAGTTCTTC.

The chain employs TRBV2 and TRBJ2-1; 9 bases agree with TRBD1. Germline CDR1 reads SNHLY; CDR2 reads FYNNEI. CDR3 length: 13 residues. With 6 bases clipped from V and 5 bases from J, the junction kept 2 bases outside the gene matches. CDR3 sequence: CASSGTGNNEQFF. CDR3 sequence (DNA): TGTGCCAGCAGCGGGACAGGGAACAATGAGCAGTTCTTC.

The V and J genes are TRBV6-4 and TRBJ2-1, with 11 positions matching TRBD2. J was trimmed by 5 bases and V by 3 bases; bases with no gene match: 6. CDR1 is MRHNA, CDR2 SNTAGT, per germline. The CDR3 length is 16 residues. The CDR3 reads CASSELAGVGNNEQFF. DNA for the CDR3: TGTGCCAGCAGTGAACTAGCGGGAGTAGGAAACAATGAGCAGTTCTTC.

The V and J genes are TRBV7-9 and TRBJ2-7; 10 bases are a match to TRBD1. J gave up 3 bases and V 5 bases, and 7 bases lay outside the gene matches. The length of the CDR3 is 15 residues. Per the germline V gene, CDR1 is SEHNR and CDR2 is FQNEAQ (reference sequence). In DNA, the CDR3 is TGTGCCAGCAGCACACGCCGGGACAGGGGCTACGAGCAGTACTTC. Protein sequence: CASSTRRDRGYEQYF.

The rearrangement joins TRBV6-5 to TRBJ1-5; perhaps TRBD1 as D (6 bases). The V end was cut by 3 bases, the J end by 11 bases, with 17 bases between. The CDR3 is made up of 14 amino acids. Germline V CDR1 and CDR2: MNHEY, SVGAGI. The CDR3 spells CASSYRQGLLAQHF. CDR3 DNA sequence: TGTGCCAGCAGTTATCGGCAGGGGCTACTGGCCCAGCATTTT.

The chain carries TRBV19 and TRBJ2-5; D ambiguous. This CDR3 has 12 amino acids. Trimming left V 5 bases short and J 0 bases short, with 4 bases between. Germline V lookup: CDR1 LNHDA, CDR2 SQIVND (reference sequence). CDR3 protein: CASSGDQETQYF. The CDR3 coding sequence is TGTGCCAGTAGTGGAGACCAAGAGACCCAGTACTTC.

The gene calls are TRBV5-1 and TRBJ2-1; D is perhaps TRBD2 (6 bases). Trimming removed 3 bases from V and 1 base from J, with 11 bases in between. CDR1 and CDR2 (germline): SGHRS, YFSETQ. The CDR3 totals 15 residues. For the CDR3, the DNA is TGCGCCAGCAGCTGGGGGACTTTTTCCTACAATGAGCAGTTCTTC. Its protein product is CASSWGTFSYNEQFF.

The rearrangement uses TRBV28 and TRBJ2-1; 7 positions agree with TRBD2. With 4 bases clipped from V and 2 bases from J, the junction kept 5 bases outside the gene matches. The CDR3 is 15 residues long. The germline V gene has CDR1 MDHEN and CDR2 SYDVKM. CDR3 bases: TGTGCCAGCAGTTCTAGCGGCTATACCTACAATGAGCAGTTCTTC. Its translation is CASSSSGYTYNEQFF. Looking up the rest from reference TRBV28 and TRBJ2-1 gives the full variable domain: DVKVTQSSRYLVKRTGEKVFLECVQDMDHENMFWYRQDPGLGLRLIYFSYDVKMKEKGDIPEGYSVSREKKERFSLILESASTNQTSMYLCASSSSGYTYNEQFFGPGTRLTVL.

The chain combines TRBV19 with TRBJ2-7; 10 positions agree with TRBD2. The CDR3 covers 14 residues. Germline CDR1 reads LNHDA; CDR2 reads SQIVND (reference sequence). The J segment lost 4 bases and the V segment lost 5 bases, leaving 5 bases of the junction unmatched. CDR3 in amino acids: CASSSLAGVYEQYF. CDR3 coding DNA: TGTGCCAGTAGTTCCCTAGCGGGGGTTTACGAGCAGTACTTC. Filled out from reference TRBV19 and TRBJ2-7, the complete variable domain reads DGGITQSPKYLFRKEGQNVTLSCEQNLNHDAMYWYRQDPGQGLRLIYYSQIVNDFQKGDIAEGYSVSREKKESFPLTVTSAQKNPTAFYLCASSSLAGVYEQYFGPGTRLTVT.

V gene TRBV2 combines with J gene TRBJ1-6, with D unresolved. The CDR3 extends over 12 amino acids. Per the germline V gene, CDR1 is SNHLY and CDR2 is FYNNEI. V lost 7 bases, J lost 7 bases, and 8 bases lay in between. The CDR3 protein is CASKMTNSPLHF. CDR3 DNA sequence: TGTGCCAGCAAGATGACAAATTCACCCCTCCACTTT.

J is TRBJ1-1 and V is TRBV2; D remains unclear. The length of the CDR3 is 10 residues. Looked up from germline, CDR1 is SNHLY and CDR2 is FYNNEI. Trimming removed 11 bases at V and 4 bases at J, with 8 bases between. Here the CDR3 reads CAERGTEAFF. CDR3 coding DNA: TGTGCCGAACGGGGCACTGAAGCTTTCTTT.

The chain is built from TRBV5-1 and TRBJ2-7; TRBD1 matches at 10 bases. V shed 8 bases and J 5 bases; nucleotides not matched to a gene: 7. In germline, CDR1 is SGHRS, CDR2 YFSETQ. The CDR3 is made up of 13 amino acids. For the CDR3, the DNA is TGCGCCAGTGCCCCGACAGGGGGCGACGAGCAGTACTTC. This gives the protein CASAPTGGDEQYF.

The genes are TRBV6-5 and TRBJ1-1, with unresolved D. Germline V gene lookup returns CDR1 MNHEY and CDR2 SVGAGI. CDR3 length equals 15 residues. Between the trimmed V and J ends, which lost 8 bases and 0 bases, there was a span of 16 bases. The CDR3 spells CASLRDRGMNTEAFF. The CDR3 DNA is TGTGCCAGCCTCCGCGACCGAGGGATGAACACTGAAGCTTTCTTT.

The chain is built from TRBV6-5 and TRBJ2-1; the D is unclear. CDR3 length: 13 amino acids. V shed 0 bases and J shed 7 bases, with 7 bases lying between them. The germline V gene encodes CDR1 MNHEY and CDR2 SVGAGI. The CDR3 loop is CASSYSGLNEQFF. The DNA for the CDR3 is TGTGCCAGCAGTTACTCTGGGCTTAATGAGCAGTTCTTC.

This chain links TRBV29-1 with TRBJ2-2; maybe TRBD1 (6 bases). Deletions cut 7 bases from V and 1 base from J, with 16 bases between. The CDR3 contains 15 residues. Per germline, CDR1 SQVTM and CDR2 ANQGSEA. CDR3 coding DNA: TGCAGCGCTGCCCGGGACAACGTGAACACCGGGGAGCTGTTTTTT. Encoded protein: CSAARDNVNTGELFF.

The rearrangement uses TRBV21-1 and TRBJ2-1; the table's D call, TRBD2, was not checked against the DNA. TRBV21-1 is recorded as a pseudogene. This CDR3 comprises 17 residues. The CDR3 nucleotides are TGTGCCAGCAGCAAAGCGGGGACTAGCGGAAGAGCGGATGAGCAGTTCTTC. This encodes CASSKAGTSGRADEQFF.

This sequence joins TRBV7-2 and TRBJ2-1; 13 bases match TRBD2. With V trimmed by 2 bases and J by 7 bases, 8 bases remained unmatched. The germline V gene has CDR1 SGHTA and CDR2 FQGNSA. The CDR3 is made up of 17 amino acids. CDR3 in amino acids: CASSLYHVGLAGNEQFF. The CDR3 DNA reads as TGTGCCAGCAGCTTATACCACGTGGGACTAGCGGGGAATGAGCAGTTCTTC.

The rearrangement links TRBV28 to TRBJ1-5; perhaps TRBD1 as D (5 bases). The germline V gene encodes CDR1 MDHEN and CDR2 SYDVKM. The V and J ends lost 6 bases and 4 bases respectively, with 13 bases between them. The CDR3 extends over 14 amino acids. The CDR3 sequence: CASSKLGGNQPQHF. The CDR3 region has the DNA TGTGCCAGCAGCAAACTTGGGGGGAATCAGCCCCAGCATTTT.